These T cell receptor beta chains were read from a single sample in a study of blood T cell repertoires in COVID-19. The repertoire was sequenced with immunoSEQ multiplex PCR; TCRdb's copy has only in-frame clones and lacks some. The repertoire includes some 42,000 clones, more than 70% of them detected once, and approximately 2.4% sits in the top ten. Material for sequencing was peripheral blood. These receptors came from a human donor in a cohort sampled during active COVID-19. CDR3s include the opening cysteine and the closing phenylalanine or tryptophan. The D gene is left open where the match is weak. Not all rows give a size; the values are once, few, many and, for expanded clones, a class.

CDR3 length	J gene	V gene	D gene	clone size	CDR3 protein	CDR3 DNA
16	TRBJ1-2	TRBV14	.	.	CASSQDLDSYRRGYTF	TGTGCCAGCAGCCAAGATCTAGATTCCTACCGGCGAGGCTACACCTTC
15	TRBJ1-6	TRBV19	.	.	CASRERGSGNSPLHF	TGTGCCAGTCGAGAGAGGGGGTCTGGGAATTCACCCCTCCACTTT
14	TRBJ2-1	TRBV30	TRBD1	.	CAWGTGGSYNEQFF	TGTGCCTGGGGGACAGGGGGCTCCTACAATGAGCAGTTCTTC
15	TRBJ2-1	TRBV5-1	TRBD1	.	CASSLGQGAGNEQFF	TGCGCCAGCAGCTTGGGACAGGGGGCTGGAAATGAGCAGTTCTTC
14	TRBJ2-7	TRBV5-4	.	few	CASSLQGPLYEQYF	TGTGCCAGCAGCTTACAGGGTCCCCTCTACGAGCAGTACTTC
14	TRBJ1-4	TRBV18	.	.	CASSPGPLENKLFF	TGTGCCAGCTCACCGGGGCCCCTTGAGAACAAACTGTTTTTT
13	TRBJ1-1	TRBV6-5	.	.	CAGDLTGNTEAFF	TGTGCCGGCGACCTGACAGGGAACACTGAAGCTTTCTTT
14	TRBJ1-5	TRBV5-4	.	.	CASSFRGSNQPQHF	TGTGCCAGCAGCTTTAGGGGGAGCAATCAGCCCCAGCATTTT
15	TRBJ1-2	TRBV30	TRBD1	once	CAWTEAVTGTYGYTF	TGTGCCTGGACCGAAGCCGTGACAGGGACCTATGGCTACACCTTC
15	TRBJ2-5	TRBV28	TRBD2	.	CASSLGGGLGETQYF	TGTGCCAGCAGTTTAGGCGGGGGGCTCGGAGAGACCCAGTACTTC
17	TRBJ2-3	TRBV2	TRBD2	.	CASTGTSGTYFTDTQYF	TGTGCCAGCACCGGGACTAGCGGGACTTACTTCACAGATACGCAGTATTTT
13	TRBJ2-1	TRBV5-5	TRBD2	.	CASSFSGGNEQFF	TGTGCCAGCAGCTTCTCGGGGGGGAATGAGCAGTTCTTC
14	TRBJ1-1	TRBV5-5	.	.	CASSLRRGNTEAFF	TGTGCCAGCAGCTTGAGGCGGGGGAACACTGAAGCTTTCTTT
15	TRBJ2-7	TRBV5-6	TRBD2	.	CASSLRAGDPWEQYF	TGTGCCAGCAGCTTGAGGGCGGGGGACCCCTGGGAGCAGTACTTC
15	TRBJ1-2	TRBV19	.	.	CASSIDLRSRRGYTF	TGTGCCAGTAGTATAGACCTTCGGTCCCGCAGGGGCTACACCTTC
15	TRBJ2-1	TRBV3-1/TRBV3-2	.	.	CASSQAVVSYNEQFF	TGTGCCAGCAGCCAAGCGGTAGTATCCTACAATGAGCAGTTCTTC
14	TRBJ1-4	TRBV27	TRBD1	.	CASSPTGRDEKLFF	TGTGCCAGCAGTCCGACAGGGCGGGATGAAAAACTGTTTTTT
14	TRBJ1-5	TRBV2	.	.	CASSEVTEDQPQHF	TGTGCCAGCAGTGAAGTGACAGAAGATCAGCCCCAGCATTTT
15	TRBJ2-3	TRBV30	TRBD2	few	CAWNKRAGGADTQYF	TGTGCCTGGAATAAGCGAGCGGGGGGTGCAGATACGCAGTATTTT
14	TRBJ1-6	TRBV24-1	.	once	CATSLAGYNSPLHF	TGTGCCACCAGTCTGGCAGGGTATAATTCACCCCTCCACTTT
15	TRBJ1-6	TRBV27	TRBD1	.	CASSLGTGVNSPLHF	TGTGCCAGCAGTTTAGGGACAGGGGTTAATTCACCCCTCCACTTT
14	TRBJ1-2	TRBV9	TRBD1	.	CASRTSDRGGGYTF	TGTGCCAGCAGGACCTCGGACAGGGGAGGAGGCTACACCTTC
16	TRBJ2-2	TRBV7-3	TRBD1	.	CASSLNAGGYTGELFF	TGTGCCAGCAGCTTAAATGCAGGGGGCTATACCGGGGAGCTGTTTTTT
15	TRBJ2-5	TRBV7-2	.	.	CASSLVGGRGETQYF	TGTGCCAGCAGCTTAGTAGGTGGGAGAGGGGAGACCCAGTACTTC
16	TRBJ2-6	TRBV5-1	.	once	CASSLGQASGANVLTF	TGCGCCAGCAGCTTGGGACAGGCCTCTGGGGCCAACGTCCTGACTTTC
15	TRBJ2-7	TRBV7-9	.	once	CASSLPTGSTYEQYF	TGTGCCAGCAGCTTACCTACGGGGTCGACTTACGAGCAGTACTTC
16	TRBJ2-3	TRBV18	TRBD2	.	CASSPQAGGTTDTQYF	TGTGCCAGCTCACCACAAGCGGGGGGGACCACAGATACGCAGTATTTT
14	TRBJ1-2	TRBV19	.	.	CASSILTVNYGYTF	TGTGCCAGTAGTATTTTGACAGTCAACTATGGCTACACCTTC
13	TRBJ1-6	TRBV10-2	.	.	CASSEGQNSPLHF	TGCGCCAGCAGTGAGGGACAGAATTCACCCCTCCACTTT
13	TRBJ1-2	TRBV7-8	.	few	CASQRDDSFGYTF	TGTGCCAGCCAGCGGGACGACTCCTTTGGCTACACCTTC
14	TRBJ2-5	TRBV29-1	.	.	CSVLPIEHQETQYF	TGCAGCGTTCTCCCCATTGAGCACCAAGAGACCCAGTACTTC
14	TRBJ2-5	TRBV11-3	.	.	CASSSAEVWETQYF	TGTGCCAGCAGCTCGGCGGAGGTATGGGAGACCCAGTACTTC
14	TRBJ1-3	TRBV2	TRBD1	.	CASSEGQVGYTIYF	TGTGCCAGCAGTGAGGGACAGGTGGGGTACACCATATATTTT
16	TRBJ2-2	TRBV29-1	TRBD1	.	CSVEGGTGWNTGELFF	TGCAGCGTTGAAGGGGGGACAGGGTGGAACACCGGGGAGCTGTTTTTT